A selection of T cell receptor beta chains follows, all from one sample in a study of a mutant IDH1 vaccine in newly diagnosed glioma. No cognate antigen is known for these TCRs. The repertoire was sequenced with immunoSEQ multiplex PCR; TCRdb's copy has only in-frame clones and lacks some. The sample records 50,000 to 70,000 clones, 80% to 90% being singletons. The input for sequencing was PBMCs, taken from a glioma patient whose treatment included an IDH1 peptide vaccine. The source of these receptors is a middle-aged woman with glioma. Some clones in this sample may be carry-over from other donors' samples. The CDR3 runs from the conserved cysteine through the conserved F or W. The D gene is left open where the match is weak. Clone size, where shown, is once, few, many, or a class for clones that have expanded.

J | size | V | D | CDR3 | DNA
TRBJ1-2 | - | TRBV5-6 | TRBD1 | CASSLDRGYGYTF | TGTGCCAGCAGCTTGGACAGGGGCTATGGCTACACCTTC
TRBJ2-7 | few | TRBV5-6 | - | CASSLRDFSEQYF | TGTGCCAGCAGCTTGAGAGACTTCTCTGAGCAGTACTTC
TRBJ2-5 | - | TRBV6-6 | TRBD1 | CASGATGGETQYF | TGTGCCAGCGGAGCTACAGGGGGAGAGACCCAGTACTTC
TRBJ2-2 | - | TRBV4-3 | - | CASSRQPGSNAGELFF | TGCGCCAGCAGCCGACAACCAGGGAGTAATGCCGGGGAGCTGTTTTTT
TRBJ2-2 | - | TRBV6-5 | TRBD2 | CASSSVLAGGIGELFF | TGTGCCAGCAGTTCTGTCCTAGCGGGGGGAATCGGGGAGCTGTTTTTT
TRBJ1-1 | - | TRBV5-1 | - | CASSLDVVPVTEAFF | TGCGCCAGCAGCTTGGACGTAGTGCCGGTCACTGAAGCTTTCTTT
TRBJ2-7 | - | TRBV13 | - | CASSLEGGYEQYF | TGTGCCAGCAGCTTAGAGGGGGGCTACGAGCAGTACTTC
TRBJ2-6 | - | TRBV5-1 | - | CASSSNRGFSGANVLTF | TGCGCCAGCAGTTCTAACCGGGGATTCTCTGGGGCCAACGTCCTGACTTTC
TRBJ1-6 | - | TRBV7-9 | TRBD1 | CASSLYRGNNSPLHF | TGTGCCAGCAGCTTGTACAGGGGCAATAATTCACCCCTCCACTTT
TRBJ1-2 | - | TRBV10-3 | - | CAISERAGYGYTF | TGTGCCATCAGCGAAAGGGCGGGCTATGGCTACACCTTC
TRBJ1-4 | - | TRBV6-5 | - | CASSYSQRGGEKLFF | TGTGCCAGCAGTTACTCGCAGCGTGGGGGAGAAAAACTGTTTTTT
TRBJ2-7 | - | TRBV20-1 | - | CSAPNGEQYF | TGCAGTGCCCCTAACGGGGAGCAGTACTTC
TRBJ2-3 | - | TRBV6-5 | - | CASSYERNTQYF | TGTGCCAGCAGTTACGAGCGGAATACGCAGTATTTT
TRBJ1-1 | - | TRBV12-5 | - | CASGYRQRDEAFF | TGTGCTAGTGGTTACCGACAGAGGGATGAAGCTTTCTTT
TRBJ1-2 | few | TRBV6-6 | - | CASSSGTGAYGYTF | TGTGCCAGCAGTTCTGGGACGGGCGCATATGGCTACACCTTC
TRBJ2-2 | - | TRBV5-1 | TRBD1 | CASSWYAGTGGNTGELFF | TGCGCCAGCAGCTGGTACGCCGGGACAGGGGGCAACACCGGGGAGCTGTTTTTT
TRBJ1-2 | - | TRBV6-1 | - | CASRDIGRRAGYTF | TGTGCCAGCAGGGACATAGGACGGAGGGCTGGCTACACCTTC
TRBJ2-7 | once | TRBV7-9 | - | CASSEPPGDLSYEQYF | TGTGCCAGCAGCGAGCCCCCAGGGGACCTCTCCTACGAGCAGTACTTC
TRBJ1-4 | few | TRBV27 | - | CASSFGTGRPEKLFF | TGTGCCAGCAGTTTCGGGACGGGCAGACCCGAAAAACTGTTTTTT
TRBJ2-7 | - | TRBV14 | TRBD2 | CASSHLAGATYEQYF | TGTGCCAGCAGCCACCTAGCGGGGGCCACCTACGAGCAGTACTTC
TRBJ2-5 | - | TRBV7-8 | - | CASSLALQGWETQYF | TGTGCCAGCAGCTTAGCGCTTCAGGGGTGGGAGACCCAGTACTTC
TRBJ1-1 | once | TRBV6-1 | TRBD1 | CASGEQGLSAEAFF | TGTGCCAGCGGCGAACAGGGGCTTAGCGCTGAAGCTTTCTTT
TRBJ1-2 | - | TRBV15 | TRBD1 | CATSRPDRVNGYTF | TGTGCCACCAGCAGGCCGGACAGGGTAAATGGCTACACCTTC
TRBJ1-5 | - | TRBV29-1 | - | CSVREPNQPQHF | TGCAGCGTCCGAGAGCCGAATCAGCCCCAGCATTTT
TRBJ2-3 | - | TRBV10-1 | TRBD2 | CASSGLAGLTDTQYF | TGCGCCAGCAGTGGACTAGCGGGACTCACAGATACGCAGTATTTT
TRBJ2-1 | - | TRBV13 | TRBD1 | CASSLGQGALNEQFF | TGTGCCAGCAGCTTAGGGCAGGGGGCGCTTAATGAGCAGTTCTTC
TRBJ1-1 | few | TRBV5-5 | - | CASRLGRGRTEAFF | TGTGCCAGCAGGTTGGGTAGGGGTCGGACTGAAGCTTTCTTT
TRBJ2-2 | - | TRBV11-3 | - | CASSLGPNTGELFF | TGTGCCAGCAGCTTAGGCCCGAACACCGGGGAGCTGTTTTTT
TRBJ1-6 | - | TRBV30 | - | CAWSVWVNSPLHF | TGTGCCTGGAGTGTCTGGGTCAATTCACCCCTCCACTTT
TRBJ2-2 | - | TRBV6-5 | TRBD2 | CASRASGNTGELFF | TGTGCCAGCAGGGCTAGCGGGAACACCGGGGAGCTGTTTTTT
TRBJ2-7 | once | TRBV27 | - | CASSWGQPGTPLGPYEQYF | TGTGCCAGCAGTTGGGGGCAACCGGGAACTCCCTTAGGGCCCTACGAGCAGTACTTC
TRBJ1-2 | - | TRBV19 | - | CASSIERMGYTF | TGTGCCAGTAGTATTGAGAGGATGGGCTACACCTTC
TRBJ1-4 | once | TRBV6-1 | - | CASSPTGSANEKLFF | TGTGCCAGCAGTCCTACAGGGTCAGCTAATGAAAAACTGTTTTTT